This paragraph covers one TCR beta chain sequence. The antigen it binds to is not known. No much larger clone is present one base from it, and per-base qualities are unavailable. In the prospective study, participants were roughly 18 to 89 years old, resided in fewer than 25 geographic areas of the United States, and were enrolled through a virtual design. In the prospective study, participants were assigned to cohorts based on the clinical history participants reported in a screening survey and a study questionnaire. Recovered participants in ImmuneRACE Cohort 3 were defined by two consecutive negative NP/OP PCR tests, clearance by a healthcare professional, or resolution of symptoms. In the prospective study, whole blood, serum and a nasopharyngeal or oropharyngeal swab were collected from each participant by mobile phlebotomists. Additional blood draws and questionnaires over an approximately 2-month period could optionally be provided by prospective study participants. Prospective study blood samples were shipped either frozen or at room temperature before DNA extraction.

TCRbeta CDR3 regions were amplified from genomic DNA by means of the immunoSEQ Assay, a bias-controlled multiplex PCR. Concerning the study's data processing: The number of nucleated cells in each sample was estimated from the amplification of reference gene primers within the assay. To quantify the absolute abundance of each unique TCRbeta CDR3 rearrangement, sequence reads were collapsed and filtered. For each sample, productive Simpson clonality was calculated by taking the square root of Simpson's diversity index across productive rearrangements. TCRdb took this table from immuneACCESS and kept in-frame rearrangements with V and J called. Such tables lack part of the clones; where checked against another copy, unresolved V genes explain under half of the gap, and the rest is unexplained. V, J and clone size derive from that table, while D and trimming were established from the DNA sequence. Counted in this sample were some 330,000 clones; 86% of them appeared once. The ten most abundant clones make up roughly 4.5% of the sample.

This sample was included in a study of blood T cell repertoires in COVID-19 (dated by TCRdb to the early 2020s). About the study as a whole: Samples from collaborators originated in the United States, Italy and Spain and spanned both the acute and convalescent phases of COVID-19. The prospective study material was composed of cDNA or gDNA derived from T cells, B-cell-depleted T cells, or PBMCs. The dataset comprised deeply sampled blood TCRbeta repertoires from subjects exposed to, actively infected with, or recovered from COVID-19. The repertoires were released in a freely available public database meant as a resource for research on the immune response to SARS-CoV-2. The samples were drawn from two sources: the first 160 participants of the ongoing ImmuneRACE study, and fewer than 1,500 subjects contributed by 6 global collaborators. Nearly every sample came with metadata listing a de-identified subject ID, COVID-19 status, age in years and sex. Where HLA class I and class II types were available, the types were taken from metadata supplied by the sample provider, not from assay-based typing. Summary of the overall study and its limitations: How much clinical and demographic metadata was included differed by source and by participant, and the metadata was provided uncurated.

Trimming removed 3 bases from V and 0 bases from J; the gene matches leave 11 bases unexplained. The cysteine opens and the phenylalanine closes a CDR3 of 18 amino acids. Left in the record is the CDR3 DNA by itself, 54 bases read in frame from the first base. For CDR1 and CDR2, the germline V gene (reference sequence) lists LNHDA and SQIVND. The sample comprised PBMCs or T cells enriched from blood (not recorded which). This receptor chain uses TRBV19 and TRBJ1-5, with 7 bases in between that match TRBD1. The TCR originated in a man aged 25-45 years who had recovered from COVID-19. The CDR3 has the sequence CASSITGTEIYSNQPQHF. The bases are TGTGCCAGTAGTATTACCGGGACAGAAATTTATAGCAATCAGCCCCAGCATTTT.